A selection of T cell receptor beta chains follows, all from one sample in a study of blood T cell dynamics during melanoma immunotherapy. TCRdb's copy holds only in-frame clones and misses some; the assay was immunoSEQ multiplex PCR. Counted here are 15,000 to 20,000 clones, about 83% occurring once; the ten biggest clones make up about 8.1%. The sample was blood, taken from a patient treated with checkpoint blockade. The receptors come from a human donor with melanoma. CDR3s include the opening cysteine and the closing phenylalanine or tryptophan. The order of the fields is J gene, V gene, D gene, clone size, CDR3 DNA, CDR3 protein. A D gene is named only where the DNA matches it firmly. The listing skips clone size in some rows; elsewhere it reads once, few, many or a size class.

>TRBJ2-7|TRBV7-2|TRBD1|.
TGTGCCAGCAGCTCCGCTCGACGAACCGGGACAGGATTCCTGGAGCAGTACTTC
CASSSARRTGTGFLEQYF
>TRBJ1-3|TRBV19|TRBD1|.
TGTGCCAGTAGTGTACAGGGGTCTGGAAACACCATATATTTT
CASSVQGSGNTIYF
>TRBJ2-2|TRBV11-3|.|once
TGTGCCAGCAGCCCTACAGCTTGGACCGGGGAGCTGTTTTTT
CASSPTAWTGELFF
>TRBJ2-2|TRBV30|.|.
TGTGCCTGGAGTGTACTAGCCGGGCCCACCGGGGAGCTGTTTTTT
CAWSVLAGPTGELFF
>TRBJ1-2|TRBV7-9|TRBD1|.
TGTGCCAGCAGCTTCGCGGACAGGAGCCCTAGATATGGCTACACCTTC
CASSFADRSPRYGYTF
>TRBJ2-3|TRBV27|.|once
TGTGCCAGCAGTTTGGGGGCCTCTAGAGCAGATACGCAGTATTTT
CASSLGASRADTQYF
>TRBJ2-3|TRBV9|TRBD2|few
TGTGCCAGCAGCGTAGGAATTAGCGGGGCAGATACGCAGTATTTT
CASSVGISGADTQYF
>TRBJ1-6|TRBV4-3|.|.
TGCGCCAGCAGCCAAGATTGGCCGAGCTCCTATAATTCACCCCTCCACTTT
CASSQDWPSSYNSPLHF
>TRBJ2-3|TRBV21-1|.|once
TGTGCCAGCAGCAAAGGACTAGCGGGGATCACAGATACGCAGTATTTT
CASSKGLAGITDTQYF
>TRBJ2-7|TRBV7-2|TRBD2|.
TGTGCCAGCAGCTCTAGCGGGCTTAACTACGAGCAGTACTTC
CASSSSGLNYEQYF
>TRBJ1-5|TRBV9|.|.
TGTGCCAGCAGCGTAGTTATGGGATCGCGTCAGCCCCAGCATTTT
CASSVVMGSRQPQHF
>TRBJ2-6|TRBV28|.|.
TGTGCCAGCAGTTTCACAGGCTCTGGGGCCAACGTCCTGACTTTC
CASSFTGSGANVLTF
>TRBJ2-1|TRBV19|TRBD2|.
TGTGCCAGTAGTAGGACTAGCGGGAGTGCCTACAATGAGCAGTTCTTC
CASSRTSGSAYNEQFF
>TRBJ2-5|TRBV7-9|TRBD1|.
TGTGCCAGCAGCGAGAGGGACAGCCAAGAGACCCAGTACTTC
CASSERDSQETQYF
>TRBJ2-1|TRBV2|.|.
TGTGCCAGTTTGGCTAGCGAGAACAATGAGCAGTTCTTC
CASLASENNEQFF
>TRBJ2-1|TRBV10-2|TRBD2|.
TGCGCCAGCAGTGAGCCCCTGCGCTTGCGCGGGAGGGCCCATGAGCAGTTCTTC
CASSEPLRLRGRAHEQFF
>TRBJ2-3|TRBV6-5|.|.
TGTGCCAGCAGAACGGGGCGGCCCTCTGCAGATACGCAGTATTTT
CASRTGRPSADTQYF
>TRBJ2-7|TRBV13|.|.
TGTGCCAGCAGCTTAGGCCTCATTTGGCAGGCTACAGGATACGAGCAGTACTTC
CASSLGLIWQATGYEQYF
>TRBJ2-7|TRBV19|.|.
TGTGCCAGTAGTTTCTCACTAGGAGGATACGAGCAGTACTTC
CASSFSLGGYEQYF
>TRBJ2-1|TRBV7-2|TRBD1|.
TGTGCCAGCAGCTTAGCCTCGACAGGGAAGGTTGAGCAGTTCTTC
CASSLASTGKVEQFF
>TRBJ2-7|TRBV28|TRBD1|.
TGTGCCAGCAGACAACCGGGACAGGCCTACGAGCAGTACTTC
CASRQPGQAYEQYF
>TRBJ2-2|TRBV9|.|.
TGTGCCAGCAGCGTAACGGGGAACACCGGGGAGCTGTTTTTT
CASSVTGNTGELFF
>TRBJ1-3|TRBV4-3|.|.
TGCGCCAGCAGCCATCCAGTGGGGGGAACTGGAAACACCATATATTTT
CASSHPVGGTGNTIYF
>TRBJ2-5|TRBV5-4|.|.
TGTGCCAGCAGCCCCGTAGGCCAAGAGACCCAGTACTTC
CASSPVGQETQYF
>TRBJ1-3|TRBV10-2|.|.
TGCGCCAGCAGTGAGTCGGGGGGGCTCGGCACCATATATTTT
CASSESGGLGTIYF
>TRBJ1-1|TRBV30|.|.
TGTGCCTCCAGGATACAGCGTACCAGGAACACTGAAGCTTTCTTT
CASRIQRTRNTEAFF
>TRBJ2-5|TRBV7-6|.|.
TGTGCCAGCAGCTTAGCATCCGAGGGTCGGGGGACCCAGTACTTC
CASSLASEGRGTQYF
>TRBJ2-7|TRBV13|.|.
TGTGCCAGCAGCGAAGGCCGGGTCTACGAGCAGTACTTC
CASSEGRVYEQYF
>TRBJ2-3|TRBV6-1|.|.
TGTGCCAGCAGGAGCTCGTGGTCCACAGATACGCAGTATTTT
CASRSSWSTDTQYF
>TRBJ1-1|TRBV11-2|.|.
TGTGCCAGCAGTCAAGCAGGGGTTCTAACTGAAGCTTTCTTT
CASSQAGVLTEAFF
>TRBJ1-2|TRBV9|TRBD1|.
TGTGCCAGCACCTCGTGGGACAGGGGATCTTCGAGTGGCTACACCTTC
CASTSWDRGSSSGYTF
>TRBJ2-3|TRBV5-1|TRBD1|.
TGCGCCAGCAGCGCAGGACAGGGAGCGTCAGATACGCAGTATTTT
CASSAGQGASDTQYF
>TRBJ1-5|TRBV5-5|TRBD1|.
TGTGCCAGCAGCCATCTGACAGGGGGAGGCAATCAGCCCCAGCATTTT
CASSHLTGGGNQPQHF
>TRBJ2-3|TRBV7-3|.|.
TGTGCCAGCAGCCCCGGGGGTGCGACGCAGTATTTT
CASSPGGATQYF
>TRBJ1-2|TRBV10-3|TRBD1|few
TGTGCCATCAGCGACAGGGAGGTTAGTGGCTACACCTTC
CAISDREVSGYTF
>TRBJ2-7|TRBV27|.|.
TGTGCCAGCAGTTTTCGGGGAGGTTCCGAGCAGTACTTC
CASSFRGGSEQYF
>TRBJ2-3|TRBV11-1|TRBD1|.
TGTGCCAGCAGTCGTCGGACAGGCAGTTCTAGCACAGATACGCAGTATTTT
CASSRRTGSSSTDTQYF
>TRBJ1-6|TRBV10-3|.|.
TGTGCCATCAGTGAACCCGGGGGGAGATCACCCCTCCACTTT
CAISEPGGRSPLHF
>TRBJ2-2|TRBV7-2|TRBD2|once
TGTGCCAGCAACCGGGGAGCTAGCGGGACCTCGACCGGGGAGCTGTTTTTT
CASNRGASGTSTGELFF
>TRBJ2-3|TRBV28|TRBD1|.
TGTGCCAGCAGCTTAACCGGGTCCTCCAGGGGGACAGATACGCAGTATTTT
CASSLTGSSRGTDTQYF
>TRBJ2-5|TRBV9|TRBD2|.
TGTGCCAGCAGCGTGACTAGCGGCGGAGAGACCCAGTACTTC
CASSVTSGGETQYF
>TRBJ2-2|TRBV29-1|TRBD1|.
TGCAGCGTTCGGACAGGGGGCACCGGGGAGCTGTTTTTT
CSVRTGGTGELFF
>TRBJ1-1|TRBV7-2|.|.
TGTGCCAGCAGCCATTCTATAAAGTCCACTGAAGCTTTCTTT
CASSHSIKSTEAFF
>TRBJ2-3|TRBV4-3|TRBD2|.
TGCGCCAGCAGCCAAGAAGGCGGGAGTATAGATACGCAGTATTTT
CASSQEGGSIDTQYF
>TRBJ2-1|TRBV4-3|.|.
TGCGCCAGCAGCCAAGGAGGCAGGGTTGCCTACAATGAGCAGTTCTTC
CASSQGGRVAYNEQFF
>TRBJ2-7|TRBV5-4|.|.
TGTGCCAGCAGCTTCTCCGACGAGCAGTACTTC
CASSFSDEQYF
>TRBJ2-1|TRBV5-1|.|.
TGCGCCAGCAGCTACGACGGAGGAAAATACAATGAGCAGTTCTTC
CASSYDGGKYNEQFF
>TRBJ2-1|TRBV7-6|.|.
TGTGCCAGCAGTAAAGACGTTTATGAGCAGTTCTTC
CASSKDVYEQFF
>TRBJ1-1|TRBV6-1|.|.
TGTGCCAGCAGTGGGACGGAGAACACTGAAGCTTTCTTT
CASSGTENTEAFF